The next 15 T cell receptor beta chains were all read from a single sample in a study of T cells in localized non-small cell lung cancer. Profiled with immunoSEQ multiplex PCR; TCRdb holds only in-frame clones, not every one. The sample records some 4,500 clones, approximately 29% being singletons. The source material was lung tumor tissue, sampled before any cancer treatment. All receptors come from a man aged 40 to 70 with stage III squamous cell lung carcinoma.

This clone was counted between two and nine times. V and J are TRBV6-8 and TRBJ1-5, with D possibly being TRBD1 (5 bases). Germline V CDR1 and CDR2: MNHGY, SAAAGT. The CDR3 is 18 residues long. V lost 2 bases to trimming and J lost 0 bases, with 17 bases between them. The CDR3 here is CASSYPRTGTNSNQPQHF. The CDR3 nucleotides are TGTGCCAGCAGTTACCCTCGGACGGGGACTAATAGCAATCAGCCCCAGCATTTT.

There are a few counts of this clone. The genes are TRBV6-8 and TRBJ1-1, with TRBD1 identical over 8 bases. J gave up 4 bases and V 6 bases, and 4 bases lay outside the gene matches. Germline CDR1 is MNHGY and CDR2 is SAAAGT. The CDR3 sequence is 13 residues long. CDR3 residues: CASSQGALTEAFF. In DNA form, the CDR3 reads TGTGCCAGCAGCCAGGGGGCCCTCACTGAAGCTTTCTTT.

This clone appeared a few times. The rearrangement joins TRBV6-8 to TRBJ1-5, with D possibly matching TRBD1 (5 bases). The CDR3 consists of 15 residues. With 1 base removed from V and 0 bases from J, the gap between germline ends came to 7 bases. Germline CDR1 is MNHGY and CDR2 is SAAAGT. CDR3 DNA sequence: TGTGCCAGCAGTTACTTGGACAATAGCAATCAGCCCCAGCATTTT. Its translation is CASSYLDNSNQPQHF.

The chain employs TRBV6-7 and TRBJ2-3, with TRBD2 matching over 8 bases. TRBV6-7 is identified as an open reading frame with a role that is uncertain. The ends lost 6 bases at V and 8 bases at J; junction bases unmatched: 10. The CDR3 contains 14 residues. CDR3 protein: CASRGLVQGVTQYF. DNA for the CDR3: TGTGCCAGCAGGGGACTAGTTCAGGGCGTTACGCAGTATTTT.

This clone was seen a few times. The V call is TRBV11-3, the J call TRBJ2-7; 9 nucleotides agree with TRBD1. The CDR3 runs 15 residues. Trimming took 4 bases from V and 4 from J; bases not matched to a gene: 8. From germline, CDR1 is SGHNT and CDR2 YENEEA. The CDR3 DNA reads TGTGCCAGCAGCTCCCTCAGAGGGACAGGGTACGAGCAGTACTTC. Its protein product is CASSSLRGTGYEQYF.

The CDR3: CASSIDQPGEVTNEKLFF. For the CDR3, the DNA is TGTGCCAGTAGTATAGATCAACCAGGGGAGGTGACTAATGAAAAACTGTTTTTT. The J gene is TRBJ1-4, the V gene TRBV19; tentative D call: TRBD1 (6 bases). Germline values: CDR1 LNHDA, CDR2 SQIVND (reference sequence). CDR3 length: 18 amino acids. Trimming cost V 0 bases and J 2 bases, with 16 bases left between them.

A few counts support this clone. CDR3: CASSVGVGDYNEKLFF. CDR3 nucleotides: TGTGCCAGCAGCGTAGGAGTTGGGGACTATAATGAAAAACTGTTTTTT. The chain has TRBV9 and TRBJ1-4, with D maybe TRBD1 (5 bases). The CDR3 consists of 16 residues. V was shortened by 0 bases and J by 4 bases, with 13 bases between the two germline ends. CDR1 is SGDLS and CDR2 is YYNGEE in the germline V gene.

This clone was detected many times. This CDR3 is CASSLEGTSGEETQYF. Here the CDR3 DNA reads TGTGCCAGCAGCTTAGAAGGGACTAGCGGGGAAGAGACCCAGTACTTC. V usage is TRBV11-3 and J usage is TRBJ2-5; TRBD2 matches at 13 bases. The V gene's germline CDR1 is SGHNT and CDR2 YENEEA. This CDR3 spans 16 amino acids. J was trimmed by 3 bases and V by 0 bases; bases with no gene match: 1.

This clone showed up just a few times. The chain is built from TRBV9 and TRBJ2-7, with TRBD1 identical over 8 bases. The germline V gene encodes CDR1 SGDLS and CDR2 YYNGEE. The V and J ends lost 1 base and 2 bases, in that order; junction bases with no gene match: 5. This CDR3 is 15 amino acids long. CDR3 DNA sequence: TGTGCCAGCAGCGTAAGCGCAGGGGGCACCTACGAGCAGTACTTC. Translation gives CASSVSAGGTYEQYF.

This clone showed up just a few times. The rearrangement joins TRBV6-8 to TRBJ1-5, with TRBD1 as a possible D gene (5 bases). V shed 7 bases and J shed 5 bases, with 15 bases lying between them. CDR1 MNHGY and CDR2 SAAAGT come from the germline V gene. This CDR3 region has 14 residues. In DNA form, the CDR3 reads TGTGCCAGCAAGAGAAGAGCGGGGGATCAGCCCCAGCATTTT. Its translation is CASKRRAGDQPQHF.

In its sample, this clone was seen a few times. J is TRBJ1-2 and V is TRBV11-3, with D possibly matching TRBD1 (5 bases). CDR1 and CDR2 (germline): SGHNT, YENEEA. Between the trimmed V and J ends, which lost 0 bases and 7 bases, there was a span of 15 bases. The CDR3 contains 15 residues. CDR3 sequence: CASSLEGVTRGGYTF. In nucleotides, the CDR3 is TGTGCCAGCAGCTTAGAGGGGGTTACGAGAGGTGGCTACACCTTC.

This clone was seen a few times. V gene TRBV30 combines with J gene TRBJ2-1; D gene uncertain. This CDR3 is built from 12 residues. V was pared by 3 bases and J by 4 bases, with 7 bases between. Per germline, CDR1 GTSNPN and CDR2 SVGIG (reference sequence). The CDR3 is CAWRLNYNEQFF. The CDR3 coding sequence is TGTGCCTGGAGACTAAATTACAATGAGCAGTTCTTC.

The chain carries TRBV11-3 and TRBJ1-4; 8 bases fit TRBD1. Per germline, CDR1 SGHNT and CDR2 YENEEA. The CDR3 is 16 amino acids. V gave up 5 bases and J gave up 3 bases; unmatched junction bases: 8. CDR3 bases: TGTGCCAGCAGCCTGCGACAGGGGTGGGCTAATGAAAAACTGTTTTTT. This gives the protein CASSLRQGWANEKLFF.

By its share, this clone is medium-sized. This sequence joins TRBV6-8 and TRBJ1-1, with D maybe TRBD1 (5 bases). Trimming left V 6 bases short and J 1 base short, with 12 bases between. The CDR3 has 14 residues. Germline loops: CDR1 MNHGY, CDR2 SAAAGT. CDR3 in amino acids: CASRAGTRNTEAFF. Here the CDR3 DNA reads TGTGCCAGCAGGGCAGGGACGCGGAACACTGAAGCTTTCTTT.

Notes on this clone: A read error may produce the germline difference seen at one junction end. The chain is built from TRBV6-8 and TRBJ2-1; no reliable D call. The V gene's germline CDR1 is MNHGY and CDR2 SAAAGT. The CDR3 loop spans 14 amino acids. CDR3 bases: TGTGCCAGCAGTGACTCTTCGGATGGTGCCGAGCAGTTCTTC. Translation gives CASSDSSDGAEQFF.